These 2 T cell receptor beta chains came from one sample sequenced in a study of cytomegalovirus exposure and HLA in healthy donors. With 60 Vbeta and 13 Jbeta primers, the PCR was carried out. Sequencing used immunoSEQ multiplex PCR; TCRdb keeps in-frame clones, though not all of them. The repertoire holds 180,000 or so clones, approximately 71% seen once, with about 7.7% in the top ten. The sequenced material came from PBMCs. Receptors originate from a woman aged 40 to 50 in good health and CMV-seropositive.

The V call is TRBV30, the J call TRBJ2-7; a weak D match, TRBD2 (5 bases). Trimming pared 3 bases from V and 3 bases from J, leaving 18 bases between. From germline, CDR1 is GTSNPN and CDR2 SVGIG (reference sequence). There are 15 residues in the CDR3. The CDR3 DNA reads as TGTGCCTGGAGCCGGGGAGAACTCTCGGTCTACGAGCAGTACTTC. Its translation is CAWSRGELSVYEQYF.

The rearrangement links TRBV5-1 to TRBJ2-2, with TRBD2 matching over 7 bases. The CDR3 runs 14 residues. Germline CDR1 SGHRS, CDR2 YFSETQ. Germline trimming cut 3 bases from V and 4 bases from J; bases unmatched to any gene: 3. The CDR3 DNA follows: TGCGCCAGCAGCTCCGGGGGGTTCACCGGGGAGCTGTTTTTT. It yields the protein CASSSGGFTGELFF.